The sequence of this T cell receptor beta chain was determined in a study of blood T cells in healthy people across ages. The second PCR ran about 6 to 11 cycles with a sample-barcoded 5' primer and J-beta primers. TCRdb re-called the 5' RACE reads with MiXCR, one entry per CDR3 protein. Found here are about 560,000 distinct CDR3 sequences, about a quarter of them singletons; the top ten hold 3% to 4%. Trimming took 5 bases from V and 2 from J, leaving 10 bases between them. Germline CDR1 is MDHEN and CDR2 is SYDVKM. CDR3 length: 13 amino acids. The data also belong to a second study, concerning T cells of mothers and their children.

J is TRBJ2-7 and V is TRBV28; D unclear. The TCR was taken from a boy younger than 10 in good health. The sample was blood. Written as DNA, the CDR3 is TGTGCCAGCAGTCCTGACGGACCCTACGAGCAGTACTTC. This codes for CASSPDGPYEQYF. Full variable domain (remainder filled in from reference TRBV28 and TRBJ2-7): DVKVTQSSRYLVKRTGEKVFLECVQDMDHENMFWYRQDPGLGLRLIYFSYDVKMKEKGDIPEGYSVSREKKERFSLILESASTNQTSMYLCASSPDGPYEQYFGPGTRLTVT.